This record concerns one T cell receptor (beta chain) sequence. Which antigen it targets is not known. Per-base quality was not reported, and no clone a single base away is much larger than it. TCR CDR3 regions were amplified from genomic DNA by multiplex PCR using the deep immunoSEQ assay. Genomic DNA extracted from each cell subset was distributed evenly over all wells of several immunoSEQ 96-well plates, and each plate served as one replicate. For unsorted PBMC, each replicate PCR was loaded with approximately 300 ng genomic DNA, equivalent to about 30,000 T cell genomes. Ten immunoSEQ deep assay plates were used to sequence the unsorted PBMC genomic DNA. Purified libraries were quantified with a Qubit 3.0 fluorometer, sized on a Bioanalyzer 2100, and re-quantified with the KAPA Library Quantification kit. A separate single-read 150-cycle Illumina NextSeq 550 flow cell was used to sequence each immunoSEQ 96-well plate. The authors processed their data as follows. Because only junctional sequences without quality scores were contained in the immunoSEQ output, filtering matching that applied to full-length reads could not be performed. Sequences were annotated with PyIR, a Python wrapper for IgBLAST v1.9, and V/J genes and CDR3 were assigned using IMGT germline references. Reads were removed for weak V/J assignments (E-value above 1e-6), missing CDR3, stop codons, out-of-frame junctions, or ambiguous translated residues. V3J clonotypes were defined as sequences sharing the same inferred V gene, J gene, and CDR3 amino acid sequence. Percentage overlap between repertoires was calculated by dividing the number of shared unique clonotypes by the size of the smaller repertoire. Three approaches were used to assess repertoire richness: RTK rarefaction, the Chao1 estimator, and Recon v2.1 estimates of unobserved clonotypes. TCRdb took this table from immuneACCESS and kept in-frame rearrangements with V and J called. Such tables lack part of the clones; where checked against another copy, unresolved V genes explain under half of the gap, and the rest is unexplained. V and J calls and clone size are copied from that table; D and trimming were computed from the DNA. This sample gives 400,000 to 500,000 clones in total; around 80% of them show up just once. The top ten hold 9.5% to 15% of the sample.

The sample belongs to a study of shared clonotypes between healthy human individuals (dated by TCRdb to about 2020). With respect to the entire study: The cohort included a few men and two women between 18 and 49 years of age. Libraries were prepared and TCR repertoires were sequenced by different laboratories using diverse techniques, in order to increase sequencing depth and limit assay-specific biases. To estimate repertoire size and how much clonotypes are shared between individuals, the study performed deep sequencing of blood TCR repertoires from a few healthy adults. Between about 0.8 and 9 billion PBMCs per donor were obtained by leukapheresis.

Donors were healthy HIV-negative adults with no recently reported acute infections or vaccinations. Every donor was a Caucasian adult living in Nashville, Tennessee, USA. For unsorted samples, roughly 90 million PBMCs were counted, and genomic DNA was extracted using the QIAamp DNA Blood Mini kit. After blood collection by leukapheresis, PBMCs were isolated using Ficoll-Histopaque density gradient centrifugation and then cryopreserved in the vapor phase of liquid nitrogen. What the authors observed across the whole study: Pairwise subsampling indicated that sequencing depth was expected to affect the degree of clonotype sharing among donors. Because the study included only a small number of donors, the genetic and exposure-history diversity represented was limited. Only blood was sampled, and tissue TCR repertoires likely differ from those in blood.

The CDR3 holds 15 amino acids from the cysteine to the phenylalanine. The read is trimmed to its CDR3 DNA, 45 bases read in frame from base 1. Trimmed from V: 1 base; trimmed from J: 7 bases; junction bases lacking a gene match: 6. In the germline V gene, CDR1 corresponds to SNHLY and CDR2 to FYNNEI. Rearrangement joined TRBV2 to TRBJ2-1; 8 of the junction bases match TRBD2. The receptor was isolated from a woman aged 40-49 years in good health. Some clones in this sample may be carry-over from other donors' samples. Sequencing used PBMCs. The nucleotide sequence reads TGTGCCAGCAGTGAAGGGGTAGCGGGACCGAATGAGCAGTTCTTC. This is translated as CASSEGVAGPNEQFF.